Shown below are 7 T cell receptor beta chains from a single sample sequenced in a study of post-analysis software for immune sequencing data. Study-level points and caveats: Patients showed TRBV5-6, TRBV5-1 and TRBV20-1 among four to six TRBV segments more frequent than in controls.

Antigens of these TCRs are unknown. Carried by the TCR beta cDNA libraries were unique molecular identifiers. TCRdb ran MiXCR on the PCR reads and lists one entry per CDR3 protein. The sample has 750,000 to 900,000 distinct CDR3 sequences; 35% to 55% are singletons. The sequenced sample was blood. The receptors here all came from a girl aged 10-17 years with multiple sclerosis.

This clonotype was recorded only once. This rearrangement joins TRBV5-1 to TRBJ2-5; 8 positions match TRBD1. V gave up 5 bases and J gave up 4 bases; unmatched junction bases: 16. CDR3 length: 17 amino acids. Germline values: CDR1 SGHRS, CDR2 YFSETQ. CDR3 sequence reads: CASRPGPDRVRRETQYF. CDR3 coding DNA: TGCGCCAGCAGACCGGGACCGGACAGGGTTCGGAGAGAGACCCAGTACTTC.

This clonotype turned up a few times. The chain recombines TRBV12-3 or TRBV12-4 with TRBJ2-3; TRBD2 is a possible D gene (6 bases). The CDR3 has 15 amino acids. With 3 bases removed from V and 0 bases from J, the gap between germline ends came to 10 bases. CDR3 bases: TGTGCCAGCAGTTTCCTAGCGACTAGCACAGATACGCAGTATTTT. Translated, it gives CASSFLATSTDTQYF.

The J gene is TRBJ1-2, the V gene TRBV29-1; D is undetermined. The CDR3 extends over 15 amino acids. Germline values: CDR1 SQVTM, CDR2 ANQGSEA. Trimming cost V 0 bases and J 4 bases, with 15 bases left between them. The DNA for the CDR3 is TGCAGCGTTGAAGATCGGAAGGGTGGAAGCTATGGCTACACCTTC. Amino acid sequence: CSVEDRKGGSYGYTF.

The CDR3 here is CASSSQGIQNIQYF. The CDR3 DNA is TGTGCCAGCAGCTCGCAGGGTATCCAAAACATTCAGTACTTC. V gene TRBV11-2 combines with J gene TRBJ2-4, with TRBD1 as a possible D gene (5 bases). V lost 4 bases to trimming and J lost 5 bases, with 12 bases between them. From germline, CDR1 is SGHAT and CDR2 FQNNGV. CDR3 size: 14 residues.

Only a few counts were recorded for this clonotype. The chain is built from TRBV24-1 and TRBJ2-5; tentative D call: TRBD2 (5 bases). Germline CDR1 is KGHDR and CDR2 is SFDVKD. V was cut by 2 bases and J by 1 base, with 10 bases left in between. The CDR3 covers 15 residues. The CDR3 sequence: CATSDSPAGQETQYF. The CDR3 DNA follows: TGTGCCACCAGTGATTCCCCTGCGGGCCAAGAGACCCAGTACTTC.

This clonotype was seen a few times. The rearrangement links TRBV4-2 to TRBJ2-1; D gene uncertain. The V end lost 2 bases, the J end lost 8 bases, and 7 bases lay between the germline ends. This CDR3 has 12 amino acids. CDR1 and CDR2 (germline): LGHNA, YNFKEQ. The CDR3 nucleotides read TGTGCCAGCAGCCAACCTGCAGATGAGCAGTTCTTC. Residues: CASSQPADEQFF.

The chain has TRBV12-3 or TRBV12-4 and TRBJ2-6, with TRBD1 matching over 7 bases. The CDR3 covers 17 residues. V was pared by 2 bases and J by 1 base, with 5 bases of the junction left unmatched. CDR3 bases: TGTGCCAGCAGTTTACCCGGACAGGAGTCTGGGGCCAACGTCCTGACTTTC. Residues: CASSLPGQESGANVLTF.